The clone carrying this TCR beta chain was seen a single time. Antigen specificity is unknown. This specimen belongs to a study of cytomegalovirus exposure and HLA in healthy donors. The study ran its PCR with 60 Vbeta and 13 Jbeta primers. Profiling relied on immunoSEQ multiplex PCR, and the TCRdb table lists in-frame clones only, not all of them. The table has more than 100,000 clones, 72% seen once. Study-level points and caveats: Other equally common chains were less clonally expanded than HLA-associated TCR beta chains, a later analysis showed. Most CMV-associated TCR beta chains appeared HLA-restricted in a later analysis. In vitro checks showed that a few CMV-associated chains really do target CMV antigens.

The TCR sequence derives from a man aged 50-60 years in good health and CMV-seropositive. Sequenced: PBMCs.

CDR3 nucleotide sequence: TGTGCCAGCAAAATCACAGGGGCACCGTATGGCTACACCTTC. As protein: CASKITGAPYGYTF. This chain joins TRBV6-1 and TRBJ1-2; 7 bases agree with TRBD1. J was trimmed by 5 bases and V by 7 bases; bases with no gene match: 10. The CDR3 loop spans 14 amino acids. Per the germline V gene, CDR1 is MNHNS and CDR2 is SASEGT.